This passage covers 26 T cell receptor beta chains from one sample sequenced in a study of identical twins. In TCRdb, the 5' RACE reads were re-called with MiXCR into one record per CDR3 protein. The table shows 450,000 to 650,000 distinct CDR3 sequences, with about 16% occurring only once. These data also formed part of another study, on yellow fever vaccine responses in identical twins.

Input material: CD4+ T cells sorted from blood. All receptors come from a woman aged 18-29 years in good health.

This clonotype was counted a few times. The chain joins TRBV29-1 to TRBJ2-3; D remains ambiguous. V was pared by 4 bases and J by 2 bases, with 13 bases between. CDR1 and CDR2 from the germline V gene are SQVTM and ANQGSEA. CDR3 length equals 14 residues. The CDR3 DNA reads as TGCAGCGTTGGGACCCTACCTATCACAGATACGCAGTATTTT. This sequence encodes CSVGTLPITDTQYF.

The V call is TRBV11-2, the J call TRBJ2-3; 11 positions match TRBD2. V trimming: 5 bases; J trimming: 3 bases; junction bases outside the gene matches: 16. Germline CDR1 is SGHAT and CDR2 is FQNNGV. The CDR3 contains 19 residues. The CDR3 protein is CASSATSGTSMGSTDTQYF. CDR3 in DNA: TGTGCCAGCAGCGCGACTAGCGGGACGAGCATGGGTAGTACAGATACGCAGTATTTT.

Comment on this clonotype: An end of the junction differs from the germline gene, which may be a read error. This chain uses TRBV27 with TRBJ2-3; tentatively, D is TRBD1 or TRBD2 (5 bases each). CDR3 length: 12 residues. The germline CDR1 and CDR2 sequences are MNHEY and SMNVEV (reference sequence). CDR3: CARRARGDTQYF. CDR3 DNA: TGTGCCCGCAGGGCACGAGGGGATACGCAGTATTTT.

The rearrangement links TRBV28 to TRBJ2-1; TRBD1 matches 7 bases. Losses at the gene ends were 10 bases for V and 8 bases for J; bases not matched to a gene: 11. The CDR3 contains 13 residues. Germline V gene data show CDR1 as MDHEN and CDR2 as SYDVKM. The CDR3 DNA reads TGTGCCACTGCACAGGGGTGGAAGGATGAGCAGTTCTTC. Its protein product is CATAQGWKDEQFF.

This clonotype has a handful of counts. V is TRBV28 and J is TRBJ2-2; 10 positions agree with TRBD2. Per the germline V gene, CDR1 is MDHEN and CDR2 is SYDVKM. The CDR3 has 17 amino acids. The trim removed 4 bases at V and 1 base at J, leaving 6 bases unmatched. CDR3: CASSSPGLAKNTGELFF. In nucleotides, the CDR3 is TGTGCCAGCAGTTCCCCGGGACTAGCGAAGAACACCGGGGAGCTGTTTTTT. The whole variable domain, filled in from reference TRBV28 and TRBJ2-2, reads DVKVTQSSRYLVKRTGEKVFLECVQDMDHENMFWYRQDPGLGLRLIYFSYDVKMKEKGDIPEGYSVSREKKERFSLILESASTNQTSMYLCASSSPGLAKNTGELFFGEGSRLTVL.

This clonotype was picked up many times. The V and J genes are TRBV5-1 and TRBJ2-1, with D unclear. Between the trimmed V and J ends, which lost 1 base and 6 bases, there was a span of 8 bases. The CDR3 runs to 13 residues. Germline V gene data show CDR1 as SGHRS and CDR2 as YFSETQ. The CDR3, as DNA: TGCGCCAGCAGCTTGTCAGACCCCAATGAGCAGTTCTTC. It translates to CASSLSDPNEQFF.

The J gene is TRBJ2-7, the V gene TRBV7-8; tentatively, D is TRBD1 (5 bases). CDR1 SGHVS and CDR2 FQNEAQ come from the germline V gene. The CDR3 contains 14 residues. Trimming shortened V by 5 bases and J by 1 base, and 12 bases separated the two germline ends. CDR3 region: CASSPTTGSYEQYF. The CDR3 DNA reads TGTGCCAGCAGCCCCACTACAGGTTCCTACGAGCAGTACTTC.

This clonotype turned up a few times. The chain has TRBV29-1 and TRBJ1-2; perhaps TRBD1 as D (5 bases). The CDR3 is 13 amino acids. Germline V gene lookup returns CDR1 SQVTM and CDR2 ANQGSEA. V shed 2 bases and J shed 1 base, with 8 bases lying between them. CDR3 amino acids: CSVEPGGNYGYTF. The CDR3 DNA reads TGCAGCGTTGAACCCGGGGGTAACTATGGCTACACCTTC.

The V gene is TRBV20-1, the J gene TRBJ1-3, with 7 nucleotides matching TRBD1. The CDR3 spans 14 residues. The V gene end was trimmed by 4 bases and the J gene end by 4 bases; junction bases not matched to a gene: 7. Germline CDR1 and CDR2: DFQATT and SNEGSKA (reference sequence). CDR3 sequence: CSATNTGQGNTIYF. CDR3 sequence (DNA): TGCAGTGCTACTAACACGGGACAGGGAAACACCATATATTTT.

V is TRBV27 and J is TRBJ2-7; 11 bases align to TRBD2. The germline V gene encodes CDR1 MNHEY and CDR2 SMNVEV (reference sequence). The CDR3 covers 15 residues. V was pared by 4 bases and J by 4 bases, with 6 bases of the junction left unmatched. The DNA for the CDR3 is TGTGCCAGCAGTTCCAAAACTAGCGGGAGTTACGAGCAGTACTTC. Translating gives CASSSKTSGSYEQYF.

This clonotype was detected a few times. The chain joins TRBV7-9 to TRBJ1-5, with 7 bases aligning to TRBD1. Per germline, CDR1 SEHNR and CDR2 FQNEAQ (reference sequence). V shed 4 bases and J 3 bases; nucleotides not matched to a gene: 3. The CDR3 spans 14 residues. The CDR3 loop is CASSSDRVNQPQHF. CDR3 sequence (DNA): TGTGCCAGCAGCTCAGACAGGGTCAATCAGCCCCAGCATTTT.

The V call is TRBV5-1, the J call TRBJ1-2, with D unresolved. Trimming cost V 0 bases and J 0 bases, with 9 bases left between them. The CDR3 is 15 amino acids. In germline, CDR1 is SGHRS, CDR2 YFSETQ. The CDR3 region has the DNA TGCGCCAGCAGCTTGGATTACACCTCTAACTATGGCTACACCTTC. Translating gives CASSLDYTSNYGYTF.

A few counts support this clonotype. The chain employs TRBV10-3 and TRBJ2-7, with D tentatively TRBD1 (5 bases). Germline V lookup: CDR1 ENHRY, CDR2 SYGVKD. The CDR3 is made up of 12 amino acids. The V end was cut by 10 bases, the J end by 2 bases, with 12 bases between. CDR3 loop: CATCDSPYEQYF. The CDR3 DNA sequence: TGTGCCACCTGCGACAGTCCCTACGAGCAGTACTTC.

This clonotype came up many times. The chain uses TRBV4-1 and TRBJ1-1; D gene uncertain. The V end was cut by 4 bases, the J end by 0 bases, with 6 bases between. The CDR3 is 13 residues long. Germline V gives CDR1 MGHRA, CDR2 YSYEKL. The CDR3 region has the DNA TGCGCCAGCAGCCGGGAGATGAACACTGAAGCTTTCTTT. The encoded protein is CASSREMNTEAFF.

This clonotype was counted only a few times. The V gene is TRBV5-1, the J gene TRBJ2-3; perhaps D is TRBD1 or TRBD2 (5 bases each). The V gene lost 1 base and the J gene lost 5 bases, with 26 bases spanning the gap. The germline gives CDR1 SGHRS, CDR2 YFSETQ. The CDR3 spans 19 residues. Here the CDR3 DNA reads TGCGCCAGCAGCTTGTTTCGGGGCCAAAATCCTCCCGCGGTAGATACGCAGTATTTT. Protein sequence: CASSLFRGQNPPAVDTQYF.

This clonotype was found a few times. The rearrangement links TRBV20-1 to TRBJ2-7; 8 bases fit TRBD2. CDR3 length equals 19 residues. Germline trimming cut 3 bases from V and 2 bases from J; bases unmatched to any gene: 21. Looked up from germline, CDR1 is DFQATT and CDR2 is SNEGSKA (reference sequence). The CDR3 reads CSASPGGLAGPMAAYEQYF. Here the CDR3 DNA reads TGCAGTGCTAGCCCTGGGGGGCTAGCGGGTCCCATGGCGGCCTACGAGCAGTACTTC.

This clonotype was picked up a small number of times. V gene TRBV5-1 combines with J gene TRBJ2-7; 10 bases map to TRBD1. The V segment lost 2 bases and the J segment 6 bases; nucleotides outside the gene matches: 8. Germline values: CDR1 SGHRS, CDR2 YFSETQ. This CDR3 region has 15 residues. The DNA for the CDR3 is TGCGCCAGCAGCTTTGGGACAGGGGAAATGTCCGAGCAGTACTTC. Its protein is CASSFGTGEMSEQYF.

The rearrangement joins TRBV21-1 to TRBJ2-3; the table's D gene call, TRBD1, was not cross checked with the DNA. TRBV21-1 corresponds to a pseudogene. The CDR3 loop spans 13 amino acids. The CDR3 bases are TGTGCCAGCAGCCACGTGACCCCCGAGACACAGTATTTT. Protein sequence: CASSHVTPETQYF.

This clonotype was observed a few times. An end of the junction differs from the germline gene, which may be a read error. The rearrangement uses TRBV20-1 and TRBJ2-3; 7 bases agree with TRBD2. Germline CDR1 DFQATT, CDR2 SNEGSKA (reference sequence). The CDR3 has 16 amino acids. As DNA, the CDR3 is TGCTGTGCTAGGAGGGCTAGCGGAACTAGCACAGATACGCAGTATTTT. Protein product: CCARRASGTSTDTQYF.

This clonotype was counted a few times. The chain couples TRBV20-1 to TRBJ2-1, with TRBD2 matching over 11 bases. The length of the CDR3 is 14 residues. J gave up 7 bases and V 5 bases, and 7 bases lay outside the gene matches. Germline CDR1 and CDR2: DFQATT and SNEGSKA (reference sequence). The CDR3 reads CSASLAGGVNEQFF. Here the CDR3 DNA reads TGCAGTGCTTCGCTAGCGGGAGGTGTAAATGAGCAGTTCTTC.

The genes are TRBV14 and TRBJ2-2, with D perhaps matching TRBD1 (6 bases). Germline V gene data show CDR1 as SGHDN and CDR2 as FVKESK. Deletions cut 6 bases from V and 4 bases from J, with 12 bases between. CDR3 length equals 14 residues. DNA of the CDR3: TGTGCCAGCAGTCGAGGGACACCCACCGGGGAGCTGTTTTTT. Translation gives CASSRGTPTGELFF.

This clonotype was counted only a few times. The chain has TRBV2 and TRBJ2-5, with 7 bases that match TRBD2. CDR3 length: 14 amino acids. Unmatched junction bases numbered 10, after V lost 7 bases and J lost 5 bases. Germline V gives CDR1 SNHLY, CDR2 FYNNEI. For the CDR3, the DNA is TGTGCCAGCACCCGACTAACTAGCGTGGAGACCCAGTACTTC. This translates into CASTRLTSVETQYF.

This clonotype was found a few times. The V gene is TRBV20-1, the J gene TRBJ2-3; D gene uncertain. This CDR3 spans 10 amino acids. Germline-derived CDR1 and CDR2 are DFQATT and SNEGSKA (reference sequence). The V end was cut by 7 bases, the J end by 5 bases, with 7 bases between. The CDR3 reads CSVRQDTQYF. The CDR3 nucleotides are TGCAGTGTACGACAAGATACGCAGTATTTT.

This clonotype has only a few counts. V usage is TRBV20-1 and J usage is TRBJ2-3; D is perhaps TRBD2 (5 bases). V was trimmed by 3 bases and J by 8 bases, leaving 12 bases between them. From germline, CDR1 is DFQATT and CDR2 SNEGSKA (reference sequence). The CDR3 extends over 12 amino acids. CDR3 nucleotide sequence: TGCAGTGCTAGGCTAGCCGACCCTACGCAGTATTTT. This encodes CSARLADPTQYF.

This clonotype was detected a few times. This chain joins TRBV10-3 and TRBJ2-7; D not certain. Germline values: CDR1 ENHRY, CDR2 SYGVKD. The CDR3 length is 12 residues. Trimming cost V 3 bases and J 0 bases, with 3 bases left between them. Here the CDR3 reads CAISDFSYEQYF. The CDR3 coding sequence is TGTGCCATCAGTGACTTCTCCTACGAGCAGTACTTC.

This clonotype was detected only a few times. This chain links TRBV2 with TRBJ1-2; 7 bases are shared with TRBD1. Germline lookup yields CDR1 SNHLY and CDR2 FYNNEI. V gave up 6 bases and J gave up 3 bases; unmatched junction bases: 7. This CDR3 has 14 amino acids. The CDR3 bases are TGTGCCAGCAGAGTGGAAGGGGGCCACTATGGCTACACCTTC. Encoded protein: CASRVEGGHYGYTF.